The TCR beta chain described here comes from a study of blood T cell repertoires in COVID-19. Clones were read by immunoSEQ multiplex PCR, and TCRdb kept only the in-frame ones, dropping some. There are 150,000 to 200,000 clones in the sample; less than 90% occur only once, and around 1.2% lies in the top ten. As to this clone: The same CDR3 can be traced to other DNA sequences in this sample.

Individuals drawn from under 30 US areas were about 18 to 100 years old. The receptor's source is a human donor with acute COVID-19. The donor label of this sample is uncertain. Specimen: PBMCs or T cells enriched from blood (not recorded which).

CDR3 DNA sequence: TGTGCCAGCAGCTTAGATCCAACAGGGGGCGGCTATGGCTACACCTTC. Translation gives CASSLDPTGGGYGYTF. The chain is built from TRBV11-2 and TRBJ1-2, with 9 bases fitting TRBD1. The V gene's germline CDR1 is SGHAT and CDR2 FQNNGV. This CDR3 has 16 residues. The V and J ends lost 0 bases and 4 bases, in that order; junction bases with no gene match: 6. Full variable domain (rest looked up from reference TRBV11-2 and TRBJ1-2): EAGVAQSPRYKIIEKRQSVAFWCNPISGHATLYWYQQILGQGPKLLIQFQNNGVVDDSQLPKDRFSAERLKGVDSTLKIQPAKLEDSAVYLCASSLDPTGGGYGYTFGSGTRLTVV.